This T cell receptor (beta chain) is drawn from a study of T cells in localized non-small cell lung cancer. Notes on the study in general: Exceeding tumor, uninvolved adjacent lung had the highest T cell clonality. Adjacent lung exhibited a median of about 57 among the 100 most abundant tumor clones. Sequencing involved a lone tumor region, leaving heterogeneity possible.

The trim removed 7 bases at V and 5 bases at J, leaving 13 bases unmatched. The CDR3 has 15 residues. Germline V gene data show CDR1 as LNHDA and CDR2 as SQIVND (reference sequence). About this clone itself: Its matching antigen is unknown.

Only in-frame clones appear in the TCRdb table, and some are missing; sequencing was by immunoSEQ multiplex PCR. The repertoire holds about 70,000 clones, with about nine tenths as singletons. This specimen was peripheral blood, taken before any cancer treatment. This clonotype originated in a male donor aged 60 or over with stage III squamous cell lung carcinoma. V usage is TRBV19 and J usage is TRBJ1-1; 7 nucleotides align to TRBD1. This CDR3 reads CASMGTAFMETEAFF. The CDR3 DNA sequence: TGTGCCAGTATGGGGACAGCCTTTATGGAGACTGAAGCTTTCTTT.